The present T cell receptor beta chain was sequenced within a study of blood T cell repertoires in COVID-19. All enrollees were about 18 to 89 years old and from fewer than 30 US areas. Clinical history as reported by participants underpinned cohort assignment. Trimming removed 4 bases from V and 11 bases from J, with 20 bases in between. The CDR3 totals 14 residues. Germline values: CDR1 SGDLS, CDR2 YYNGEE. In the study's own analysis: Nucleated cell counts were estimated from reference gene primer amplification. Profiled with immunoSEQ multiplex PCR; TCRdb holds only in-frame clones, not every one. Clone size and the V and J calls come from that table; the DNA yielded D and trimming. The table includes some 300,000 clones, just under 90% detected once.

The chain has TRBV9 and TRBJ2-3, with D possibly matching TRBD1 (6 bases). This receptor was identified in a woman aged 25 to 39 who had recovered from COVID-19. The sample comprised PBMCs or T cells enriched from blood (not recorded which). The CDR3 protein is CASSTRDKGRVQYF. CDR3 bases: TGTGCCAGCAGCACCCGGGACAAGGGGCGGGTGCAGTATTTT.